This TCR beta chain came from a study of T cells after yellow fever vaccination. TCRdb processed the 5' RACE reads anew with MiXCR; each CDR3 protein has one entry. This table holds around 330,000 distinct CDR3 sequences, more than 3% found once. As to this clonotype: Its antigen is still unknown.

V gave up 1 base and J gave up 3 bases, with 20 bases separating them. This CDR3 is built from 18 residues. Germline V lookup: CDR1 LGHNA, CDR2 YSLEER. Notes on the study in general: Reappearance after the booster was observed for most primary-vaccination clones (more than 95% CD4, less than 90% CD8).

Sequencing was performed on PBMCs, taken on the day of the yellow fever booster vaccination. The chain has TRBV4-3 and TRBJ2-3; the D gene is possibly TRBD2 (5 bases). This TCR came from a man younger than 35 who received the YFV17D yellow fever vaccine. The CDR3 spells CASSQAGFGESYTDTQYF. CDR3 DNA: TGCGCCAGCAGCCAAGCGGGGTTCGGGGAGAGCTATACAGATACGCAGTATTTT.